Following are 5 T cell receptor beta chains from one sample sequenced in a study of T-cell memory formation after mild COVID-19. TCRdb re-derived calls from the 5' RACE reads in MiXCR, one entry per CDR3 protein. Here the sample spans 100,000 to 140,000 distinct CDR3 sequences, roughly 14% being singletons. Sample: PBMCs or a T cell subset sorted from them (not recorded which). These receptor sequences come from a man between 18 and 29 years old who had mild COVID-19 (a few samples of this study predate the infection). Cell type and time point are not known.

This clonotype has ten or more counts. The chain joins TRBV4-3 to TRBJ2-1; D remains unclear. Trimming shortened V by 0 bases and J by 10 bases, and 16 bases separated the two germline ends. CDR3 size: 15 residues. In germline, CDR1 is LGHNA, CDR2 YSLEER. CDR3 protein: CASSQEKARDREQFF. Written as DNA, the CDR3 is TGCGCCAGCAGCCAAGAAAAGGCAAGAGACCGCGAGCAGTTCTTC.

CDR3 DNA: TGCAGTGCTCGAAAAACCGGGACTATCCCTTTCGACGAGCAGTACGTC. Its protein is CSARKTGTIPFDEQYV. This chain links TRBV20-1 with TRBJ2-7; 7 bases align to TRBD2. The CDR3 has 16 amino acids. The V and J ends lost 5 bases and 5 bases, in that order; junction bases with no gene match: 18. Germline CDR1 reads DFQATT; CDR2 reads SNEGSKA (reference sequence).

The CDR3 sequence is CASSQDRGGESGELFF. The CDR3 DNA follows: TGTGCCAGCAGCCAAGATAGAGGCGGGGAATCCGGGGAGCTGTTTTTT. The chain has TRBV4-2 and TRBJ2-2, with a weak D call TRBD2 (6 bases). The germline gives CDR1 LGHNA, CDR2 YNFKEQ. Trimming took off 0 bases at V and 6 bases at J, with 14 bases between the two ends. The CDR3 covers 16 residues.

The genes are TRBV9 and TRBJ2-3; 8 nucleotides match TRBD2. CDR1 is SGDLS, CDR2 YYNGEE, per germline. This CDR3 has 15 amino acids. With V trimmed by 4 bases and J by 4 bases, 8 bases remained unmatched. The CDR3 region is CASSPGGAKSDTQYF. In DNA, the CDR3 is TGTGCCAGCAGCCCGGGAGGGGCGAAGTCAGATACGCAGTATTTT. Full variable domain (outside the CDR3, taken from reference TRBV9 and TRBJ2-3): DSGVTQTPKHLITATGQRVTLRCSPRSGDLSVYWYQQSLDQGLQFLIQYYNGEERAKGNILERFSAQQFPDLHSELNLSSLELGDSALYFCASSPGGAKSDTQYFGPGTRLTVL.

This clonotype was detected only a few times. This chain links TRBV12-5 with TRBJ2-5; D assignment may be TRBD1 or TRBD2 (5 bases each). There are 16 residues in the CDR3. CDR1 and CDR2 (germline): LGHNT, FRNRAP. Trimming shortened V by 4 bases and J by 0 bases, and 15 bases separated the two germline ends. The CDR3 DNA follows: TGTGCTAGTGGTTCGGGGAGACAGACGTACCAAGAGACCCAGTACTTC. The encoded protein is CASGSGRQTYQETQYF.